The 24 T cell receptor beta chains listed next were all sequenced from one sample in a study of cytomegalovirus exposure and HLA in healthy donors (TCRdb year 2017). Receptor amplification or capture employed the immunoSEQ multiplex PCR assay. A mixture of 60 forward primers for TCR Vbeta segments and 13 reverse primers for TCR Jbeta segments was used in the multiplex PCR. TCRdb took this table from immuneACCESS and kept in-frame rearrangements with V and J called. Such tables lack part of the clones; where checked against another copy, unresolved V genes explain under half of the gap, and the rest is unexplained. Here the sample has about 150,000 clones; approximately 83% occur a single time. Around 1.9% of the sample is in the top ten clones. Sequencing used PBMCs. The receptors here all came from a woman aged 40 to 55 in good health and CMV-seronegative.

The V gene is TRBV27, the J gene TRBJ1-6; the D is unclear. The CDR3 runs to 16 residues. Deletions cut 5 bases from V and 1 base from J, with 12 bases between. Germline assignment: CDR1 MNHEY and CDR2 SMNVEV (reference sequence). This CDR3 reads CASSPPPGSYNSPLHF. CDR3 sequence (DNA): TGTGCCAGCAGTCCACCCCCGGGATCCTATAATTCACCCCTCCACTTT.

This clone was picked up a small number of times. The chain recombines TRBV12-1 with TRBJ2-7; the table calls TRBD2, which could not be checked here. TRBV12-1 is a pseudogene segment. CDR3 length equals 16 residues. CDR3 sequence: CASSSGTSGGLYEQYF. The CDR3 nucleotides read TGTGCCAGCAGCTCCGGGACTAGCGGGGGGTTGTACGAGCAGTACTTC.

The chain recombines TRBV6-1 with TRBJ2-3; possible D gene TRBD2, 7 bases. V lost 4 bases and J 7 bases, leaving 21 bases between the germline ends. This CDR3 spans 16 amino acids. From germline, CDR1 is MNHNS and CDR2 SASEGT. For the CDR3, the DNA is TGTGCCAGCAGTGCCCACCGCCGCGGGGGCCCTTATACGCAGTATTTT. It yields the protein CASSAHRRGGPYTQYF.

Comments on this clone: One end of the junction varies from germline; a read error may be responsible. This chain joins TRBV13 and TRBJ1-6; D not certain. The CDR3 loop spans 15 amino acids. CDR1 is PRHDT, CDR2 FYEKMQ, per germline (reference sequence). The CDR3 loop reads CTSSLVEERRSPLHF. The CDR3 nucleotides are TGTACCAGCAGCTTAGTCGAGGAAAGGCGATCACCCCTCCACTTT.

The chain is built from TRBV7-8 and TRBJ1-5, with 9 positions matching TRBD1. CDR1 and CDR2 from the germline V gene are SGHVS and FQNEAQ. J was trimmed by 6 bases and V by 3 bases; bases with no gene match: 9. This CDR3 comprises 16 residues. The CDR3: CASSFYRGQTGQPQHF. The CDR3, as DNA: TGTGCCAGCAGCTTCTACAGGGGGCAGACGGGTCAGCCCCAGCATTTT.

This clone was seen a few times. The chain has TRBV14 and TRBJ1-5; D is unresolved. Germline V gives CDR1 SGHDN, CDR2 FVKESK. This CDR3 comprises 17 residues. Trimming removed 1 base from V and 7 bases from J, with 20 bases in between. CDR3 bases: TGTGCCAGCAGCCAAGGCGTTGGGCCAGTTAAGAAACAGCCCCAGCATTTT. This encodes CASSQGVGPVKKQPQHF.

This clone was seen only a few times. The V gene is TRBV30, the J gene TRBJ2-1; the D gene is possibly TRBD2 (7 bases). Germline V gene sequence: CDR1 GTSNPN, CDR2 SVGIG (reference sequence). The CDR3 covers 16 residues. The V and J ends lost 5 bases and 7 bases respectively, with 24 bases between them. CDR3 DNA: TGTGCCTGGGGGTCGGGGGGCTCCCCCCTCGTTAATGAGCAGTTCTTC. Protein: CAWGSGGSPLVNEQFF.

CDR3: CASSSYTEAFF. CDR3 nucleotides: TGTGCCAGCAGTTCCTACACTGAAGCTTTCTTT. The chain joins TRBV6-5 to TRBJ1-1; D is undetermined. The ends were cut back, 4 bases at V and 3 bases at J, with 3 bases in the middle. Germline-derived CDR1 and CDR2 are MNHEY and SVGAGI. The CDR3 length is 11 residues.

The gene calls are TRBV6-1 and TRBJ1-1; 8 positions agree with TRBD1. Germline V gene sequence: CDR1 MNHNS, CDR2 SASEGT. The CDR3 sequence is 14 residues long. The junction had 3 bases not matched to a gene; V was cut back by 5 bases and J by 1 base. CDR3 bases: TGTGCCAGCAGTCACAGGGGGTGGAACACTGAAGCTTTCTTT. Its protein is CASSHRGWNTEAFF.

Remarks on this clone: At the DNA level, this CDR3 is encoded by other sequences in the same sample as well. V is TRBV28 and J is TRBJ1-5; TRBD1 matches 9 bases. V lost 5 bases to trimming and J lost 4 bases; unmatched junction nucleotides: 3. This CDR3 region has 14 residues. Germline-derived CDR1 and CDR2 are MDHEN and SYDVKM. DNA of the CDR3: TGTGCCAGCAGTCTAGACAGGGGGAATCAGCCCCAGCATTTT. Translating it yields CASSLDRGNQPQHF.

The chain links TRBV7-8 to TRBJ1-3; TRBD1 agrees at 9 bases. The CDR3 has 18 residues. Germline CDR1 reads SGHVS; CDR2 reads FQNEAQ. Losses at the gene ends were 5 bases for V and 1 base for J; bases not matched to a gene: 12. CDR3 sequence: CASSQTGTGLGSGNTIYF. The CDR3 DNA follows: TGTGCCAGCAGCCAAACCGGGACAGGGCTTGGATCTGGAAACACCATATATTTT.

This clone is a singleton in its sample. This chain joins TRBV7-6 and TRBJ2-3, with 8 bases that match TRBD2. With V trimmed by 0 bases and J by 4 bases, 6 bases remained unmatched. Germline lookup yields CDR1 SGHVS and CDR2 FNYEAQ. The CDR3 covers 16 residues. CDR3 bases: TGTGCCAGCAGCTTAGCGTACGGGGGGGCTGCAGATACGCAGTATTTT. It codes for CASSLAYGGAADTQYF.

The chain uses TRBV5-4 and TRBJ1-2; 8 nucleotides align to TRBD1. Germline-derived CDR1 and CDR2 are SGHNT and YYREEE (reference sequence). The CDR3 length is 14 residues. The V segment lost 3 bases and the J segment 8 bases; nucleotides outside the gene matches: 9. CDR3 region: CASSWTGYSGGYTF. For the CDR3, the DNA is TGTGCCAGCAGCTGGACAGGGTATTCGGGAGGCTACACCTTC.

The chain has TRBV6-5 and TRBJ1-2, with D possibly being TRBD1 (5 bases). Germline lookup yields CDR1 MNHEY and CDR2 SVGAGI. Trimming took off 6 bases at V and 0 bases at J, with 8 bases between the two ends. The CDR3 runs 13 residues. CDR3 in DNA: TGTGCCAGCAGAGCGACAGCTAACTATGGCTACACCTTC. It yields the protein CASRATANYGYTF.

The V and J genes are TRBV5-8 and TRBJ2-4; 9 positions agree with TRBD1. The J segment lost 13 bases and the V segment lost 4 bases, leaving 6 bases of the junction unmatched. Per the germline V gene, CDR1 is SGHTS and CDR2 is YDEGEE. The CDR3 totals 12 residues. Here the CDR3 reads CASSPDRGGQYF. CDR3 bases: TGTGCCAGCAGCCCCGACAGGGGGGGACAGTACTTC.

The genes are TRBV28 and TRBJ2-5; D remains ambiguous. V was shortened by 5 bases and J by 5 bases, with 12 bases between the two germline ends. The germline V gene encodes CDR1 MDHEN and CDR2 SYDVKM. CDR3 length: 13 residues. The chain's CDR3 is CASSPPGVETQYF. CDR3 DNA sequence: TGTGCCAGCAGTCCCCCAGGTGTGGAGACCCAGTACTTC.

This clone was observed a handful of times. The chain couples TRBV18 to TRBJ2-6, with 9 bases fitting TRBD1. Unmatched junction bases numbered 19, after V lost 1 base and J lost 9 bases. The CDR3 has 20 residues. CDR1 and CDR2 from the germline V gene are KGHSH and LQKENI. In DNA, the CDR3 is TGTGCCAGCTCACCACGCTTAGGGACAGGGTACGTTTGGGAGGACAACGTCCTGACTTTC. Protein sequence: CASSPRLGTGYVWEDNVLTF.

V and J are TRBV6-4 and TRBJ1-2; 8 bases line up with TRBD1. The CDR3 consists of 15 residues. V trimming: 5 bases; J trimming: 6 bases; junction bases outside the gene matches: 11. The germline CDR1 and CDR2 sequences are MRHNA and SNTAGT. The CDR3 is CASSRGQGQGDGYTF. The CDR3 DNA follows: TGTGCCAGCAGTCGTGGACAGGGTCAGGGGGATGGCTACACCTTC.

In its sample, this clone was seen a few times. The chain employs TRBV6-5 and TRBJ2-1; TRBD2 matches at 8 bases. Per the germline V gene, CDR1 is MNHEY and CDR2 is SVGAGI. The V segment lost 5 bases and the J segment 10 bases; nucleotides outside the gene matches: 4. The CDR3 has 12 amino acids. The CDR3 DNA is TGTGCCAGCAGTCCCGGGAGGGCGGAGCAGTTCTTC. Translating gives CASSPGRAEQFF.

This chain links TRBV10-3 with TRBJ2-7; D may be TRBD1 (6 bases). Trimming removed 4 bases at V and 4 bases at J, with 23 bases between. Germline values: CDR1 ENHRY, CDR2 SYGVKD. This CDR3 has 17 amino acids. CDR3 protein: CAISGTGTGQQLYEQYF. The CDR3 coding sequence is TGTGCCATCAGTGGGACGGGTACGGGACAACAACTTTACGAGCAGTACTTC.

J is TRBJ2-3 and V is TRBV5-1; D is possibly TRBD1 (6 bases). The length of the CDR3 is 16 residues. CDR1 and CDR2 from the germline V gene are SGHRS and YFSETQ. V dropped 2 bases and J dropped 0 bases, with 13 bases sitting between them. The DNA of the CDR3 is TGCGCCAGCAGCTTAAAGGACAGCGCGAGCACAGATACGCAGTATTTT. Translated: CASSLKDSASTDTQYF.

The chain employs TRBV6-6 and TRBJ2-7, with 7 bases fitting TRBD2. Germline V gene lookup returns CDR1 MNHNY and CDR2 SVGAGI (reference sequence). The CDR3 is made up of 12 amino acids. V lost 11 bases, J lost 7 bases, and 11 bases stayed unmatched. In DNA, the CDR3 is TGTGCCTCCTCGGGAGGCGGGTGGGAGCAGTACTTC. Its translation is CASSGGGWEQYF.

The CDR3 sequence: CASSQGGGRAVYNEQFF. CDR3 in DNA: TGTGCCAGCAGCCAAGGAGGAGGGAGGGCCGTATACAATGAGCAGTTCTTC. This rearrangement joins TRBV4-2 to TRBJ2-1; 7 nucleotides match TRBD2. The CDR3 has 17 residues. Germline V gene lookup returns CDR1 LGHNA and CDR2 YNFKEQ. Trimming removed 1 base from V and 4 bases from J; junction bases left unmatched: 10.

This chain uses TRBV5-4 with TRBJ2-7, with 8 positions matching TRBD1. Germline V gene data show CDR1 as SGHNT and CDR2 as YYREEE (reference sequence). J lost 6 bases, V lost 4 bases, and 6 bases had no gene match. The CDR3 consists of 13 residues. The CDR3: CASSVDRAREQYF. The CDR3, as DNA: TGTGCCAGCAGCGTGGACAGGGCTCGCGAGCAGTACTTC.